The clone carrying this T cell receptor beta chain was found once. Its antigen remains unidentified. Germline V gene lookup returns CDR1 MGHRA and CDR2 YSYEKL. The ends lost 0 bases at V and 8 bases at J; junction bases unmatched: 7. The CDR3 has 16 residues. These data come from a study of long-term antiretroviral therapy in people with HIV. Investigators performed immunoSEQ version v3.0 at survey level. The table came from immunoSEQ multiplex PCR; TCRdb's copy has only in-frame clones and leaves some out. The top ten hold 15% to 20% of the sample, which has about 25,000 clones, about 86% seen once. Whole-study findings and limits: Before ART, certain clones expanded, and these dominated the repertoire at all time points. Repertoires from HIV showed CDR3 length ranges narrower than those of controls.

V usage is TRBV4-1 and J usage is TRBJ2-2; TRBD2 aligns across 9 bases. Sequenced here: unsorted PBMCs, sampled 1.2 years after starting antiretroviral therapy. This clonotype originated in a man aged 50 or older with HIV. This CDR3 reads CASSQEGLAGKGELFF. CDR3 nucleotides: TGCGCCAGCAGCCAAGAAGGTCTAGCGGGGAAAGGGGAGCTGTTTTTT.